One and the same sample provided the 27 T cell receptor beta chains below, sequenced in a study of Graves' ophthalmopathy and Graves' hyperthyroidism (dated by TCRdb to 2016 to 2019). Sequenced on an Illumina HiSeq 2000. TCR beta CDR3 regions were amplified from RNA transcripts for repertoire sequencing. The first round was an RT-PCR using HTBI primers with the Qiagen OneStep RT-PCR kit, and this first round was followed by a second-round multiplex PCR, then size selection and purification. TCRdb cleaned the public reads at Q25 with fastp, built clones with MiXCR and kept in-frame beta chains. Rows are unified per CDR3 protein, each entry keeping the most common DNA and genes. For this sample the table gives approximately 330,000 distinct CDR3 sequences, of which about a sixth were detected only once. The top ten clones comprise around an eighth of the sample. Sequencing was carried out using peripheral blood. The receptors stem from an adult man with Graves' ophthalmopathy.

This clonotype was seen many times. The genes are TRBV6-1 and TRBJ1-1; 7 bases agree with TRBD1. The CDR3 length is 15 residues. Germline V gene sequence: CDR1 MNHNS, CDR2 SASEGT. V was pared by 4 bases and J by 0 bases, with 5 bases of the junction left unmatched. The CDR3: CASSAGGLLNTEAFF. The CDR3, as DNA: TGTGCCAGCAGTGCAGGGGGTCTCTTGAACACTGAAGCTTTCTTT.

The table lists this clonotype with many counts. The rearrangement links TRBV15 to TRBJ2-2; TRBD1 agrees at 7 bases. The CDR3 has 15 residues. Germline V gene data show CDR1 as LNHNV and CDR2 as YYDKDF (reference sequence). Losses at the gene ends were 5 bases for V and 4 bases for J; bases not matched to a gene: 7. The CDR3 coding sequence is TGTGCCACCAGCGTTAGACAGGGATTCACCGGGGAGCTGTTTTTT. Its protein is CATSVRQGFTGELFF.

This clonotype was found many times. The chain uses TRBV18 and TRBJ2-5; TRBD2 is a possible D gene (5 bases). The CDR3 is 14 residues long. Germline V gene sequence: CDR1 KGHSH, CDR2 LQKENI. V lost 3 bases, J lost 1 base, and 9 bases lay in between. The DNA for the CDR3 is TGTGCCAGCTCACCTCAACGGGGCCAAGAGACCCAGTACTTC. It codes for CASSPQRGQETQYF.

This clonotype was recorded many times. The rearrangement links TRBV7-8 to TRBJ2-4, with a possible D match to TRBD2 (5 bases). Per germline, CDR1 SGHVS and CDR2 FQNEAQ. V lost 5 bases and J lost 3, with 20 bases in between. The CDR3 length is 17 residues. The CDR3 coding sequence is TGTGCCAGCAGCCCCCAGGTTCACGGTGGGAGCAAAAACATTCAGTACTTC. Residues: CASSPQVHGGSKNIQYF.

This clonotype was observed many times. The chain uses TRBV4-1 and TRBJ2-4, with 9 bases fitting TRBD2. With V trimmed by 0 bases and J by 3 bases, 6 bases remained unmatched. The germline V gene encodes CDR1 MGHRA and CDR2 YSYEKL. This CDR3 is built from 17 residues. The CDR3 coding sequence is TGCGCCAGCAGCCAAGATGAAGCGGGGGGTGTCAAAAACATTCAGTACTTC. As protein: CASSQDEAGGVKNIQYF.

Many counts were recorded for this clonotype. The chain is built from TRBV12-3 or TRBV12-4 and TRBJ2-5; D gene ambiguous. V was trimmed by 6 bases and J by 4 bases, leaving 18 bases between them. The CDR3 sequence is 15 residues long. The CDR3 DNA reads TGTGCCAGCAGGGGAAACACCGGGTACAGAGAGACCCAGTACTTC. This codes for CASRGNTGYRETQYF.

There are many counts of this clonotype. The chain recombines TRBV5-5 with TRBJ1-3, with no clear D. The CDR3 has 14 residues. The germline V gene has CDR1 SGHKS and CDR2 YYEKEE (reference sequence). V lost 0 bases to trimming and J lost 2 bases, with 6 bases between them. CDR3 sequence reads: CASSLVGTGNTIYF. The DNA for the CDR3 is TGTGCCAGCAGCTTGGTCGGAACTGGAAACACCATATATTTT. The entire variable domain, with the rest obtained from reference TRBV5-5 and TRBJ1-3, is as follows: DAGVTQSPTHLIKTRGQQVTLRCSPISGHKSVSWYQQVLGQGPQFIFQYYEKEERGRGNFPDRFSARQFPNYSSELNVNALLLGDSALYLCASSLVGTGNTIYFGEGSWLTVV.

This clonotype came up many times. This sequence joins TRBV20-1 and TRBJ1-5; D gene uncertain. CDR3 length equals 17 residues. Germline V gives CDR1 DFQATT, CDR2 SNEGSKA (reference sequence). V was trimmed by 0 bases and J by 4 bases, leaving 19 bases between them. The DNA of the CDR3 is TGCAGTGCTAGAGATCACGGCCGGGTCGAGGGAAATCAGCCCCAGCATTTT. Encoded protein: CSARDHGRVEGNQPQHF.

In this sample, this clonotype turned up many times. This sequence joins TRBV15 and TRBJ2-7, with TRBD2 as a possible D gene (5 bases). The CDR3 length is 14 residues. Germline CDR1 is LNHNV and CDR2 is YYDKDF (reference sequence). V was clipped by 3 bases and J by 5 bases, with 14 bases between them. CDR3 in DNA: TGTGCCACCAGCAGGAGGGTCTCCTTCCACGAGCAGTACTTC. Translated: CATSRRVSFHEQYF.

This clonotype was recorded at least ten times. The chain joins TRBV30 to TRBJ1-1; D is possibly TRBD1 (6 bases). Trimming left V 0 bases short and J 6 bases short, with 11 bases between. The CDR3 extends over 13 amino acids. Germline values: CDR1 GTSNPN, CDR2 SVGIG (reference sequence). CDR3 sequence: CAWSVGGRSEAFF. The CDR3 nucleotides read TGTGCCTGGAGTGTGGGGGGCAGGTCTGAAGCTTTCTTT.

In this sample, this clonotype turned up many times. The chain couples TRBV19 to TRBJ1-5; possibly TRBD1 for D (6 bases). Trimming took off 5 bases at V and 1 base at J, with 15 bases between the two ends. Germline V CDR1 and CDR2: LNHDA, SQIVND (reference sequence). CDR3 length: 16 residues. Here the CDR3 DNA reads TGTGCCAGTAGTCTGTCGCAGGGGAAGAGCAATCAGCCCCAGCATTTT. Residues: CASSLSQGKSNQPQHF.

This clonotype was found many times. The V call is TRBV7-8, the J call TRBJ1-6; 8 bases align to TRBD1. CDR1 and CDR2 from the germline V gene are SGHVS and FQNEAQ. The junction had 7 bases not matched to a gene; V was cut back by 2 bases and J by 4 bases. The CDR3 contains 17 residues. The CDR3 DNA follows: TGTGCCAGCAGCTTAATTCAGGGGGCAGAATATAATTCACCCCTCCACTTT. This sequence encodes CASSLIQGAEYNSPLHF.

This clonotype was found many times. The chain joins TRBV6-1 to TRBJ2-7; D unresolved. This CDR3 is built from 11 residues. Deletions cut 7 bases from V and 7 bases from J, with 11 bases between. CDR1 and CDR2 from the germline V gene are MNHNS and SASEGT. The CDR3 sequence is CASTTAGEQYF. In DNA, the CDR3 is TGTGCCAGCACTACGGCCGGGGAGCAGTACTTC.

Worth noting for this clonotype: A junction boundary mismatches the germline segment, possibly from a read error. The chain links TRBV6-5 to TRBJ1-2; D may be TRBD1 (6 bases). CDR1 is MNHEY and CDR2 is SVGAGI in the germline V gene. CDR3 size: 15 residues. CDR3 nucleotides: TGTGCCAGCAGTTACTCTGTGGCAGGACAGAGGGGCTACATCTTC. This sequence encodes CASSYSVAGQRGYIF.

This clonotype was observed a handful of times. A read error is possible here, since a much larger clone lies one base away. V and J are TRBV6-2 or TRBV6-3 and TRBJ1-5; a weak D match, TRBD1 (6 bases). Germline lookup yields CDR1 MNHEY and CDR2 SVGEGT. Deletions cut 6 bases from V and 3 bases from J, with 15 bases between. The CDR3 spans 15 residues. The CDR3 region is CASRGAGAYNQPQHF. CDR3 nucleotides: TGTGCCAGCAGGGGGGCTGGGGCTTACAATCAGCCCCAGCATTTT.

This clonotype was counted many times. This chain links TRBV10-2 with TRBJ1-2; 8 positions match TRBD1. Losses at the gene ends were 1 base for V and 7 bases for J; bases not matched to a gene: 5. Germline CDR1 is WSHSY and CDR2 is SAAADI. The CDR3 runs 14 residues. The CDR3 DNA is TGCGCCAGCAGTGAGTTTGTTACAGGGGGTGGCTACACCTTC. Amino acids: CASSEFVTGGGYTF.

This clonotype occurred many times. The chain couples TRBV20-1 to TRBJ1-1; unclear D gene. This CDR3 is built from 13 residues. The germline gives CDR1 DFQATT, CDR2 SNEGSKA (reference sequence). V lost 7 bases, J lost 3 bases, and 15 bases lay in between. Written as DNA, the CDR3 is TGCAGTGGATCGGGGATAGTGGACACTGAAGCTTTCTTT. It yields the protein CSGSGIVDTEAFF.

This clonotype was recorded many times. This chain connects TRBV11-3 to TRBJ2-2; the D is unclear. Germline V gene sequence: CDR1 SGHNT, CDR2 YENEEA. This CDR3 region has 14 residues. Trimming pared 7 bases from V and 3 bases from J, leaving 12 bases between. CDR3 loop: CASKVATDTGELFF. In DNA, the CDR3 is TGTGCCAGCAAAGTTGCCACGGACACCGGGGAGCTGTTTTTT.

This clonotype appeared many times. V gene TRBV11-2 combines with J gene TRBJ1-2, with D uncertain. V lost 7 bases, J lost 2 bases, and 17 bases lay in between. The germline CDR1 and CDR2 sequences are SGHAT and FQNNGV. The CDR3 totals 15 residues. As DNA, the CDR3 is TGTGCCAGCATGGGAACAGCCTCGTCCAACTATGGCTACACCTTC. This codes for CASMGTASSNYGYTF.

There are many counts of this clonotype. This chain connects TRBV2 to TRBJ2-7, with 8 nucleotides matching TRBD2. Germline V CDR1 and CDR2: SNHLY, FYNNEI. The length of the CDR3 is 15 residues. Unmatched junction bases numbered 7, after V lost 3 bases and J lost 3 bases. CDR3 sequence: CASSDDWTSLYEQYF. The CDR3 DNA follows: TGTGCCAGCAGTGATGATTGGACTAGCCTCTACGAGCAGTACTTC.

This clonotype was recorded at least ten times. The chain recombines TRBV2 with TRBJ1-5; 8 nucleotides align to TRBD1. Losses at the gene ends were 6 bases for V and 7 bases for J; bases not matched to a gene: 8. This CDR3 spans 14 amino acids. Germline assignment: CDR1 SNHLY and CDR2 FYNNEI. The DNA of the CDR3 is TGTGCCAGCAGGAGGGAGACAGGGGTCCAGCCCCAGCATTTT. Protein sequence: CASRRETGVQPQHF.

This clonotype was found a few times. This chain joins TRBV5-1 and TRBJ2-7, with D perhaps matching TRBD1 (7 bases). Germline values: CDR1 SGHRS, CDR2 YFSETQ. There are 16 residues in the CDR3. With 4 bases removed from V and 6 bases from J, the gap between germline ends came to 23 bases. For the CDR3, the DNA is TGCGCCAGCAGCGTTTTCGCGGGACAGCGAATCTCCGAGCAGTACTTC. As protein: CASSVFAGQRISEQYF.

This clonotype has a count of ten or more. The rearrangement uses TRBV28 and TRBJ1-5; possible D gene TRBD1, 6 bases. V was pared by 8 bases and J by 3 bases, with 17 bases between. The germline gives CDR1 MDHEN, CDR2 SYDVKM. The CDR3 spans 15 residues. Here the CDR3 DNA reads TGTGCCAGCCTGTCGGGGGGCGCAACCAATCAGCCCCAGCATTTT. It yields the protein CASLSGGATNQPQHF.

Ten or more counts support this clonotype. This rearrangement joins TRBV6-1 to TRBJ2-7; 9 bases map to TRBD1. CDR3 length equals 15 residues. CDR1 is MNHNS, CDR2 SASEGT, per germline. J gave up 4 bases and V 4 bases, and 8 bases lay outside the gene matches. CDR3 region: CASSGVTGGLYEQYF. In nucleotides, the CDR3 is TGTGCCAGCAGTGGGGTGACAGGGGGACTATACGAGCAGTACTTC.

This clonotype showed up many times. The chain employs TRBV27 and TRBJ2-7, with 8 positions matching TRBD1. The CDR3 is made up of 16 amino acids. The junction had 12 bases not matched to a gene; V was cut back by 6 bases and J by 2 bases. Germline V CDR1 and CDR2: MNHEY, SMNVEV (reference sequence). The CDR3 DNA follows: TGTGCCAGCAGCCCGAGCGTGGGACAGGCCACCTACGAGCAGTACTTC. Its translation is CASSPSVGQATYEQYF.

This clonotype occurred many times. The chain carries TRBV9 and TRBJ1-6, with D unresolved. Germline CDR1 SGDLS, CDR2 YYNGEE. CDR3 length equals 16 residues. Between the trimmed V and J ends, which lost 0 bases and 7 bases, there was a span of 14 bases. Here the CDR3 DNA reads TGTGCCAGCAGCGTAGAGGTGTCGAAAAGCAATTCACCCCTCCACTTT. It yields the protein CASSVEVSKSNSPLHF.

Ten or more counts support this clonotype. The chain joins TRBV27 to TRBJ2-5; a weak D match, TRBD1 (6 bases). Trimming removed 7 bases at V and 5 bases at J, with 11 bases between. CDR1 and CDR2 from the germline V gene are MNHEY and SMNVEV (reference sequence). This CDR3 has 12 residues. CDR3 residues: CASKGGAETQYF. In nucleotides, the CDR3 is TGTGCCAGCAAAGGGGGAGCGGAGACCCAGTACTTC.